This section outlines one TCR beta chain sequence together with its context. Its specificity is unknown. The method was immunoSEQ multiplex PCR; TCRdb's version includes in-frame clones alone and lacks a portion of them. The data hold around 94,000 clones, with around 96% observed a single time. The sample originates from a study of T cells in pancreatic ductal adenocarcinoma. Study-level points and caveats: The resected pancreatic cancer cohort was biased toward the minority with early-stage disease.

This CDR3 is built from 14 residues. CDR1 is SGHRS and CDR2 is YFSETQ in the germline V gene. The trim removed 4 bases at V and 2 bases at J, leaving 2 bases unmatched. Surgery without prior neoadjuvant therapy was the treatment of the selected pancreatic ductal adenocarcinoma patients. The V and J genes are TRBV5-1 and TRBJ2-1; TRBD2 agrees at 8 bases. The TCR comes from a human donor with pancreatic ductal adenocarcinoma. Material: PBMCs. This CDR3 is CASSVGLAYNEQFF. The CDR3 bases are TGCGCCAGCAGCGTGGGACTAGCCTACAATGAGCAGTTCTTC.